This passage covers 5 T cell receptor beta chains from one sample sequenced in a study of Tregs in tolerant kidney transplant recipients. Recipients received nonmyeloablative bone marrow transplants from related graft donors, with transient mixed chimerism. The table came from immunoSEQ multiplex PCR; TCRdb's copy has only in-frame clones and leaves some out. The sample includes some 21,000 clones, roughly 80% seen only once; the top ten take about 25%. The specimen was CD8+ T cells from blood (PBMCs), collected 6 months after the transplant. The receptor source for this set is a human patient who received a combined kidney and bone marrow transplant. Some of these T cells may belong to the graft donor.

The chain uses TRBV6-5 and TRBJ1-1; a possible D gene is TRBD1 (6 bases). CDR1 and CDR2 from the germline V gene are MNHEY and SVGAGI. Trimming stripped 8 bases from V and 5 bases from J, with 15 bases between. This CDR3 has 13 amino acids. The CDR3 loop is CASAPGVGTEAFF. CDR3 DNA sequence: TGTGCCAGCGCGCCAGGGGTAGGGACTGAAGCTTTCTTT.

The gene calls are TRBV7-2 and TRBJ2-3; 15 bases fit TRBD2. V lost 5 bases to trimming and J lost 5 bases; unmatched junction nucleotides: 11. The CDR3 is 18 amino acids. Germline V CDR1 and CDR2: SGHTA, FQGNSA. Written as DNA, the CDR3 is TGTGCCAGCAGCCCTCTCGGACTAGCGGGGGGGCCTGGAGATACGCAGTATTTT. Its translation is CASSPLGLAGGPGDTQYF.

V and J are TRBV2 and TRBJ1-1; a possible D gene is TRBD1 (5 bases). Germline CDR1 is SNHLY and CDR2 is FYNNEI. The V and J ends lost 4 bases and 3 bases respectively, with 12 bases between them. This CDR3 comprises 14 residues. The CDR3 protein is CASSGATVDTEAFF. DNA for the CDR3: TGTGCCAGCAGTGGTGCGACAGTCGACACTGAAGCTTTCTTT.

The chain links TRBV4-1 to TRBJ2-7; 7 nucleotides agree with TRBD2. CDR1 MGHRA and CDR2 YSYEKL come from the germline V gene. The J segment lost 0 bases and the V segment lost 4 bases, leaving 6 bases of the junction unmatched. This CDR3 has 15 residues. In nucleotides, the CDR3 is TGCGCCAGCAGCCTTGTCCGGGACTACTCCTACGAGCAGTACTTC. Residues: CASSLVRDYSYEQYF.

CDR3 DNA: TGCGCCAGCAGCCCGGGACAGGGGAACACTGAAGCTTTCTTT. Amino acids: CASSPGQGNTEAFF. The rearrangement uses TRBV4-3 and TRBJ1-1; 9 nucleotides match TRBD1. With V trimmed by 4 bases and J by 1 base, 1 base remained unmatched. The CDR3 is 14 residues long. The germline V gene has CDR1 LGHNA and CDR2 YSLEER.